The entry below describes one T cell receptor beta chain. The sample originates from a study of blood T cell repertoires in COVID-19. Measured with immunoSEQ multiplex PCR; TCRdb has only the in-frame clones, and not every one. The sample shows tens of thousands of clones, roughly 80% of them seen only once. CDR3 length: 13 residues. V was pared by 0 bases and J by 2 bases, with 6 bases between. The germline V gene encodes CDR1 SGHKS and CDR2 YYEKEE (reference sequence). The chain links TRBV5-5 to TRBJ2-7, with D possibly matching TRBD1 (5 bases). The TCR was taken from a woman of 80 years or more with acute or convalescent COVID-19. Sequenced sample: peripheral blood. The chain's CDR3 is CASSLDRTYEQYF. In DNA, the CDR3 is TGTGCCAGCAGCTTGGACAGGACCTACGAGCAGTACTTC.